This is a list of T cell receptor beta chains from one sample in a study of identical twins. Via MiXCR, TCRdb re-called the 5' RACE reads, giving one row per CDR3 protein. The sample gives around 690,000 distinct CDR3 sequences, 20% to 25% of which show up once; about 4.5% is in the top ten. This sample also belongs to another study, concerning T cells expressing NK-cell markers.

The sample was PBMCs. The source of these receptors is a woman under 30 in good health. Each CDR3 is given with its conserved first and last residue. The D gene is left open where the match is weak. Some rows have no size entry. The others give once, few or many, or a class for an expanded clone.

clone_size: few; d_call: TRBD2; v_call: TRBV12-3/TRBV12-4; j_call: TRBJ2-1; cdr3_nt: TGTGCCAGCAGTTTAATACGGACTAGCGGGAGCTCCTACAATGAGCAGTTCTTC; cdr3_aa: CASSLIRTSGSSYNEQFF
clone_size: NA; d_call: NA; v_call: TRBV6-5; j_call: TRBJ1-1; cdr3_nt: TGTGCCAGCAGTTACTCAGTTGGGGGGAGTGAAGCTTTCTTT; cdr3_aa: CASSYSVGGSEAFF
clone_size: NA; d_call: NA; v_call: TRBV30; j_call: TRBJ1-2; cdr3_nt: TGTGCCTGGAGTGTACGGACCTATGGCTACACCTTC; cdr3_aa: CAWSVRTYGYTF
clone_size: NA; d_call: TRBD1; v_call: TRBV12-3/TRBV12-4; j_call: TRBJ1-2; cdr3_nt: TGTGCCAGCAGTTTAGGCCTACCGGGACAGGGGGGCGGCTACACCTTC; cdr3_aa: CASSLGLPGQGGGYTF
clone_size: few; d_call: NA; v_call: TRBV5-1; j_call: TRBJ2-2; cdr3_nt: TGCGCCAGCAGCTGGCCGGGAAAACCGGGCACCGGGGAGCTGTTTTTT; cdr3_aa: CASSWPGKPGTGELFF
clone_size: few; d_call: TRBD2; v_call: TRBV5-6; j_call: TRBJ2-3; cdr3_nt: TGTGCCGCGGGGGACGTAGGCACAGATACGCAGTATTTT; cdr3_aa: CAAGDVGTDTQYF
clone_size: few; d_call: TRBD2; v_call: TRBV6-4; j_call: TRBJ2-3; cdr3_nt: TGTGCCAGCAGTGACCAAGCGGGGGGCAGAGATACGCAGTATTTT; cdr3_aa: CASSDQAGGRDTQYF
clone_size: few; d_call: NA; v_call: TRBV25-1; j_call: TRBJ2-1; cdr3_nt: TGTGCCAGCAGTGAATCGGTGAACGGCAGGGATGAGCAGTTCTTC; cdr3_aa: CASSESVNGRDEQFF
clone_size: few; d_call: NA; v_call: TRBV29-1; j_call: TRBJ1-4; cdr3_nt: TGCAGCGCCCGGAACGGGGTTGAAAAACTGTTTTTT; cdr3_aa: CSARNGVEKLFF
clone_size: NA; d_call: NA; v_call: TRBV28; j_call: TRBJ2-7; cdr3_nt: TGTGCCAGCGCCCCATCAACGAGCTACGAGCAGTACTTC; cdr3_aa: CASAPSTSYEQYF
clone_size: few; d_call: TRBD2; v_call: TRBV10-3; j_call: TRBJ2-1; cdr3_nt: TGTGCCATCGGCGGGGGTCAGGAGCAGTTCTTC; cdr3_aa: CAIGGGQEQFF
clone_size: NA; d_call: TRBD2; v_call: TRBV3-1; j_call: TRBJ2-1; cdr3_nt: TGTGCCAGCAGCCAAGACCCTAGCGGGTACAATGAGCAGTTCTTC; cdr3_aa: CASSQDPSGYNEQFF
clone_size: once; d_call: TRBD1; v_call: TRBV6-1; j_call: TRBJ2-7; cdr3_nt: TGTGCCAGCAGACCCGGGACAGAGTACAACTACGAGCAGTACTTC; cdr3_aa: CASRPGTEYNYEQYF
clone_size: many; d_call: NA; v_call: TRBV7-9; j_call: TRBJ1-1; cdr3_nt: TGTGCCAGCAGCCCAGAGAACACTGAAGCTTTCTTT; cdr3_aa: CASSPENTEAFF